A selection of T cell receptor beta chains follows, all from one sample in a study of blood T cell repertoires in COVID-19. TCRdb's copy holds only in-frame clones and misses some; the assay was immunoSEQ multiplex PCR. The profile shows roughly 250,000 clones, approximately 81% of them singletons. Input material: peripheral blood. Receptors were obtained from a woman aged 55-75 years with active or convalescent COVID-19. Both conserved end residues are part of each CDR3.

V | CDR3
TRBV24-1 | CATSDHTTGSAEAFF
TRBV11-2 | CASSFFGGNTEAFF
TRBV7-2 | CASRDRAGNNEQFF
TRBV10-3 | CATWGSGGDLGADTQYF
TRBV7-3 | CASSLDREQETQYF
TRBV14 | CASSQDLREGATNYGYTF
TRBV3-1/TRBV3-2 | CASSLRQGPYGYTF
TRBV5-4 | CASSLTSRQGSEQYF
TRBV7-8 | CASSTGTGTNAPLHF
TRBV9 | CASSNGETQYF
TRBV19 | CASSIGGRGREGTQYF
TRBV27 | CASSLSSPPFGGGFYEQYF
TRBV2 | CASFGPFF
TRBV29-1 | CSVIPGGRANTIYF
TRBV3-1/TRBV3-2 | CASSQAQNRGAEAFF
TRBV7-3 | CASSLAGGPSEQYF
TRBV18 | CASSPGDRGINEQFF
TRBV6-4 | CASSRTGGGEQYF
TRBV5-1 | CASSWSKTNDYGETQYF
TRBV5-1 | CASSSAGGLETQYF
TRBV5-6 | CASSLWGQGTGNTIYF
TRBV6-2/TRBV6-3 | CASSYGASGGAINEQFF
TRBV4-3 | CASSPGQGGETQYF
TRBV5-1 | CASSFDRASYTF
TRBV21-1 | CASSKNERGGLLEQYF
TRBV13 | CASSLGYREQPQHF